This TCR beta chain was retrieved from a study of T cells in Graves' hyperthyroidism and ophthalmopathy. Whole-study findings and limits: Ophthalmopathy, as predicted by the model, came a median 6.5 months after the prediction.

A word on this clonotype: Its specificity is not known.

Patients were aged 18 to 65, had disease duration under 2 months, and had newly diagnosed hyperthyroidism. The study based diagnoses on clinical symptoms, serum thyroxine and TRAb, thyroid ultrasound and orbital computed tomography. V was clipped by 1 base and J by 3 bases; unmatched bases: 3. The CDR3 consists of 15 residues. CDR1 SGHRS and CDR2 YFSETQ come from the germline V gene. TCR beta CDR3 region amplification was performed from RNA transcripts. The HTBI primer set drove a first-round RT-PCR of the TCR CDR3. MiXCR, applied by TCRdb to the multiplex PCR reads, yields one record per CDR3 protein. This table holds a few hundred thousand distinct CDR3 sequences, roughly an eighth found once.

The TCR originated in a woman aged 18 to 35 with Graves' hyperthyroidism. The J gene is TRBJ1-3, the V gene TRBV5-1, with TRBD1 identical over 8 bases. Input material: blood. The CDR3 DNA reads TGCGCCAGCAGCTTGACAGGGGGAATTGGAAACACCATATATTTT. Protein product: CASSLTGGIGNTIYF.